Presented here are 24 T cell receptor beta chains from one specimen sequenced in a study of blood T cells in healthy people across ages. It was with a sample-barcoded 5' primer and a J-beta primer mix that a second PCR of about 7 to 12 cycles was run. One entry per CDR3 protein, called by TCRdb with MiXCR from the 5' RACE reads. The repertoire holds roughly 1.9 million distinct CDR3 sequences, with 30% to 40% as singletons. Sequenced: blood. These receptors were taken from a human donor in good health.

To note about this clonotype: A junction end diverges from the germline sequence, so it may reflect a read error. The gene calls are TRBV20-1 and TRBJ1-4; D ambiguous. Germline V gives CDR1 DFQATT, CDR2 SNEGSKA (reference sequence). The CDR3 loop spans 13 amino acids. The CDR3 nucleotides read TGCAGTGCTACCCGGACCGCGAATGAAAAACGGTTTTTT. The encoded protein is CSATRTANEKRFF.

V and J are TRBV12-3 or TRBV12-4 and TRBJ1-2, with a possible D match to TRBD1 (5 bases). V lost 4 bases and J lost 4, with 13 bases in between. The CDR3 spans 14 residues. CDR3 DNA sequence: TGTGCCAGCAGTTCGACAGACCGACGCTATGGCTACACCTTC. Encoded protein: CASSSTDRRYGYTF.

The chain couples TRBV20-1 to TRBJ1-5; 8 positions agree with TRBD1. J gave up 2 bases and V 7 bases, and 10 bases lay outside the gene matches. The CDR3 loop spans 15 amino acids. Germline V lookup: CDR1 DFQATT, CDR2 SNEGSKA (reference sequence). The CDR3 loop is CSVNMGTGRNQPQHF. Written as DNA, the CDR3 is TGCAGTGTTAACATGGGGACAGGTCGCAATCAGCCCCAGCATTTT.

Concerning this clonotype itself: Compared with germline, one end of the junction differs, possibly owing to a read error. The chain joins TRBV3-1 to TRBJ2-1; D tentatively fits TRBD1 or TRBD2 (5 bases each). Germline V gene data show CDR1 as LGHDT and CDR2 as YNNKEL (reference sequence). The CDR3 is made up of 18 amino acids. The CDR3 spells CASSHPFGGRSSYNEQFF. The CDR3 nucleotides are TGTGCCAGCAGCCACCCATTTGGGGGTCGTAGCTCCTACAATGAACAGTTCTTC.

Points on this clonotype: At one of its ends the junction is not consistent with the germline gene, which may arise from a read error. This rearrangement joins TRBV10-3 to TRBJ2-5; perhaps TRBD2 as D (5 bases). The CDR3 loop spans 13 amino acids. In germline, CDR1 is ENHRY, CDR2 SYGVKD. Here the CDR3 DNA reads TGTGCTATCAGTGATAGGTGGGGAGAGGCCCAGTACTTC. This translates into CAISDRWGEAQYF.

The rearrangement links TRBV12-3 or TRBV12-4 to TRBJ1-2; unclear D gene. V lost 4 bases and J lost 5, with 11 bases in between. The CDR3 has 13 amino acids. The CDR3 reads CASSSVSGYGYTF. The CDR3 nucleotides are TGTGCCAGCAGTTCTGTTTCTGGTTATGGCTACACCTTC.

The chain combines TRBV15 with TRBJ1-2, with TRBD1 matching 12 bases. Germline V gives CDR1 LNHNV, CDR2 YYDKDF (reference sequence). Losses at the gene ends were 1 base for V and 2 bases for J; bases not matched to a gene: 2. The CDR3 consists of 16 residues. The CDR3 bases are TGTGCCACCAGCAGAGCTGGGACAGGGGGCAACTATGGCTACACCTTC. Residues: CATSRAGTGGNYGYTF.

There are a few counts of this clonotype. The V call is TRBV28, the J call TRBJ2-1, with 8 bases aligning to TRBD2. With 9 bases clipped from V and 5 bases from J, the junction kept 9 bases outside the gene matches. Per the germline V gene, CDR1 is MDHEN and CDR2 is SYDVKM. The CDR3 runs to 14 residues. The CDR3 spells CASRQLADNNEQFF. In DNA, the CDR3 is TGTGCCAGTCGACAACTAGCGGACAACAATGAGCAGTTCTTC.

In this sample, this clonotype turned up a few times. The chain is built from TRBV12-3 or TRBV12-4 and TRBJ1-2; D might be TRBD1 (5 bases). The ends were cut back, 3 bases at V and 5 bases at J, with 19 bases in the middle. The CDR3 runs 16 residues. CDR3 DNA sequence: TGTGCCAGCAGTTTGGCGCTGGGGGGAAAAGGATATGGCTACACCTTC. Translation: CASSLALGGKGYGYTF.

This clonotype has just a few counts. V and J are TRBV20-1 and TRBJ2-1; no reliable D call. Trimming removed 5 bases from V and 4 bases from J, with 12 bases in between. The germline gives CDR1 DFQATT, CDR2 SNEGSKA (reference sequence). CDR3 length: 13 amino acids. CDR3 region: CSAPETEYNEQFF. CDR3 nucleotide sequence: TGCAGTGCTCCCGAGACGGAGTACAATGAGCAGTTCTTC.

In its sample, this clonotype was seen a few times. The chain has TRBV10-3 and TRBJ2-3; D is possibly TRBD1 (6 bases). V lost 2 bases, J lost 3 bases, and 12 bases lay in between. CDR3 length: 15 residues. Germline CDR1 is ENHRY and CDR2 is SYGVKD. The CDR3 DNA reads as TGTGCCATCAGTGAGGCAGGGCAGGGGACAGATACGCAGTATTTT. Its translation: CAISEAGQGTDTQYF.

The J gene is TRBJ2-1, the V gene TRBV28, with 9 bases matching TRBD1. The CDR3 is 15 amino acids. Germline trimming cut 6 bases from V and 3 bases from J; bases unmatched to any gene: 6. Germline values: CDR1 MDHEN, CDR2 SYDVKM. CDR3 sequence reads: CASSPGQGYYNEQFF. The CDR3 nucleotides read TGTGCCAGCAGCCCGGGACAGGGATACTACAATGAGCAGTTCTTC. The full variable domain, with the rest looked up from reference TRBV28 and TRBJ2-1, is DVKVTQSSRYLVKRTGEKVFLECVQDMDHENMFWYRQDPGLGLRLIYFSYDVKMKEKGDIPEGYSVSREKKERFSLILESASTNQTSMYLCASSPGQGYYNEQFFGPGTRLTVL.

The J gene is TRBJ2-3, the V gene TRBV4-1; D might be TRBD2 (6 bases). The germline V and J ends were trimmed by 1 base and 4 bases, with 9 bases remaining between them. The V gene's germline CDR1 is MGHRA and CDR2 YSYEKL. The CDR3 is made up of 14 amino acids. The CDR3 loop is CASSQAASADTQYF. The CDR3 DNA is TGCGCCAGCAGCCAAGCGGCTAGCGCAGATACGCAGTATTTT.

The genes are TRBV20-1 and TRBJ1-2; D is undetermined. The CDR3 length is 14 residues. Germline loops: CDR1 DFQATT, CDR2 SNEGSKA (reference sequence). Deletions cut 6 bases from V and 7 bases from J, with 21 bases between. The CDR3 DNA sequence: TGCAGTGCCCTATTCGACCCCTTCTCAGTTGGCTACACCTTC. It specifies CSALFDPFSVGYTF.

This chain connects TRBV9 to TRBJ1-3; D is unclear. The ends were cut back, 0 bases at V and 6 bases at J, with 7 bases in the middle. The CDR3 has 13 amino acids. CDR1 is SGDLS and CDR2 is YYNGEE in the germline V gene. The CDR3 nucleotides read TGTGCCAGCAGCGTAGCCGCGGCAAACACCATATATTTT. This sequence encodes CASSVAAANTIYF.

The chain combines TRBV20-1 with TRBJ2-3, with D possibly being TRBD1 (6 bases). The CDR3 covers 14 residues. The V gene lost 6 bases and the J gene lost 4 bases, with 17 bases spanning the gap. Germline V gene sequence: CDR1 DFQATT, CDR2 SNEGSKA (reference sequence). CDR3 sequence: CSANVLQGSDTQYF. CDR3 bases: TGCAGTGCCAACGTTTTACAGGGATCAGATACGCAGTATTTT.

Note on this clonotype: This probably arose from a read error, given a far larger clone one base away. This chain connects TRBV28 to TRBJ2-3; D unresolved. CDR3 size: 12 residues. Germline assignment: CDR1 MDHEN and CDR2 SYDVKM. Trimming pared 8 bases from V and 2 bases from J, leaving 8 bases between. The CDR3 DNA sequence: TGTGCCAGCGGCTCCTTCACAGATACGCAGTATTTT. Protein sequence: CASGSFTDTQYF.

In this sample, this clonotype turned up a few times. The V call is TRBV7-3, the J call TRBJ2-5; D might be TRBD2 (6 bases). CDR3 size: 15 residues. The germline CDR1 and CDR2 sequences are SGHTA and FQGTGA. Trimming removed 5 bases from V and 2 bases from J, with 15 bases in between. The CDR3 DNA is TGTGCCAGCAGCCCAACCGTGGGGGGACAAGAGACCCAGTACTTC. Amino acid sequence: CASSPTVGGQETQYF.

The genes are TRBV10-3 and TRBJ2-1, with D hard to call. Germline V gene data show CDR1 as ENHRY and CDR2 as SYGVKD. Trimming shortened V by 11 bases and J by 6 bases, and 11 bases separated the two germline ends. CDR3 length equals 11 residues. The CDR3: CASTVRNEQFF. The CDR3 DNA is TGTGCCTCAACGGTGCGCAATGAGCAGTTCTTC.

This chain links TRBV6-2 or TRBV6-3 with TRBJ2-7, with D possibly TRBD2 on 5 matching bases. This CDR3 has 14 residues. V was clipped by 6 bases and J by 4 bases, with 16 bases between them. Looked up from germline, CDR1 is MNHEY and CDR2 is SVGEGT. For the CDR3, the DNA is TGTGCCAGCAGCCAGCGACGGGGAGTTTACGAGCAGTACTTC. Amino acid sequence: CASSQRRGVYEQYF.

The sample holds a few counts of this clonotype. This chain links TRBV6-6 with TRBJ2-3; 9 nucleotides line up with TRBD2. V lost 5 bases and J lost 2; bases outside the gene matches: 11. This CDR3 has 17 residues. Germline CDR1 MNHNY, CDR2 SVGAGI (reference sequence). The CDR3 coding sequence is TGTGCCAGCAGTCCCATTCAGCGGGGGGTCGTCACAGATACGCAGTATTTT. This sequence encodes CASSPIQRGVVTDTQYF.

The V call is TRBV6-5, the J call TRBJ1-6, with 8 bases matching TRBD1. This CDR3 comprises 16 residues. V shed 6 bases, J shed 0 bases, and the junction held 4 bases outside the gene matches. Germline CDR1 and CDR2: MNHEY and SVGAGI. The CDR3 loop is CASSRQGTSYNSPLHF. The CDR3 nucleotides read TGTGCCAGCAGCCGACAGGGGACCTCCTATAATTCACCCCTCCACTTT.

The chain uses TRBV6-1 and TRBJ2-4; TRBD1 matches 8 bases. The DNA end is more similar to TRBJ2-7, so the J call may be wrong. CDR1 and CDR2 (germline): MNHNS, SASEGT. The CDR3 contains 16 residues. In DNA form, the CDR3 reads TGTGCCAGCAGTCCCCGAAACGGGACAGGAGCCTACGAGCAGTACTTC. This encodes CASSPRNGTGAYEQYF.

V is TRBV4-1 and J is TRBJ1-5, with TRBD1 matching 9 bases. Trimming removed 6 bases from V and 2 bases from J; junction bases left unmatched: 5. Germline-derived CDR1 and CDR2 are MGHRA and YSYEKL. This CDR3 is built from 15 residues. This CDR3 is CASSTTGGGNQPQHF. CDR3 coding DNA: TGCGCCAGCAGTACAACAGGGGGCGGCAATCAGCCCCAGCATTTT.